Each of the 14 T cell receptor beta chains below was sequenced from the same sample in a study of cytomegalovirus exposure and HLA in healthy donors. In the PCR, 60 Vbeta and 13 Jbeta primers were used. TCRdb keeps only in-frame clones here, not all; method: immunoSEQ multiplex PCR. This sample carries approximately 190,000 clones, around 86% of them seen once, and the ten largest clones take roughly 0.8%. Specimen: PBMCs. These TCRs come from a woman between 18 and 29 years old in good health and CMV-seronegative.

This chain uses TRBV6-5 with TRBJ1-5; D remains unclear. Looked up from germline, CDR1 is MNHEY and CDR2 is SVGAGI. The CDR3 extends over 15 amino acids. The V gene lost 2 bases and the J gene lost 3 bases, with 11 bases spanning the gap. The CDR3 bases are TGTGCCAGCAGTTACAATTTTCAGGACAATCAGCCCCAGCATTTT. Translation gives CASSYNFQDNQPQHF.

The chain combines TRBV6-1 with TRBJ2-1; no clear D gene. This CDR3 is built from 13 residues. From germline, CDR1 is MNHNS and CDR2 SASEGT. V lost 8 bases and J 2 bases, leaving 10 bases between the germline ends. CDR3 sequence (DNA): TGTGCCAGCCGACTCGACGCCTACAATGAGCAGTTCTTC. As protein: CASRLDAYNEQFF.

This clone was observed a handful of times. V usage is TRBV5-6 and J usage is TRBJ2-7, with D tentatively TRBD2 (7 bases). From germline, CDR1 is SGHDT and CDR2 YYEEEE. The CDR3 spans 15 residues. Trimming stripped 0 bases from V and 4 bases from J, with 14 bases between. CDR3 sequence: CASSLAPGRGYEQYF. CDR3 in DNA: TGTGCCAGCAGCTTGGCCCCAGGGAGGGGGTACGAGCAGTACTTC.

In this sample, this clone turned up a few times. The genes are TRBV28 and TRBJ2-5; D may be TRBD2 (5 bases). The CDR3 totals 14 residues. Germline values: CDR1 MDHEN, CDR2 SYDVKM. With 1 base removed from V and 1 base from J, the gap between germline ends came to 7 bases. The CDR3 is CASSLSAGQETQYF. In DNA form, the CDR3 reads TGTGCCAGCAGTTTATCGGCGGGCCAAGAGACCCAGTACTTC. The full variable domain, in which reference TRBV28 and TRBJ2-5 provide the parts outside the CDR3, is DVKVTQSSRYLVKRTGEKVFLECVQDMDHENMFWYRQDPGLGLRLIYFSYDVKMKEKGDIPEGYSVSREKKERFSLILESASTNQTSMYLCASSLSAGQETQYFGPGTRLLVL.

V usage is TRBV9 and J usage is TRBJ2-1, with 10 bases aligning to TRBD2. Germline assignment: CDR1 SGDLS and CDR2 YYNGEE. The V and J ends lost 6 bases and 6 bases, in that order; junction bases with no gene match: 6. This CDR3 region has 14 residues. The CDR3 region is CASNPSGSLNEQFF. The CDR3 coding sequence is TGTGCCAGCAACCCTAGCGGGAGCCTCAATGAGCAGTTCTTC.

The J gene is TRBJ1-6, the V gene TRBV5-8; the match to TRBD1 covers 9 bases. CDR1 and CDR2 (germline): SGHTS, YDEGEE. V shed 4 bases and J 1 base; nucleotides not matched to a gene: 6. This CDR3 region has 17 residues. CDR3: CASSGTGGPSYNSPLHF. The CDR3 DNA reads as TGTGCCAGCAGCGGAACAGGGGGCCCATCCTATAATTCACCCCTCCACTTT.

V gene TRBV19 combines with J gene TRBJ1-2; possible D gene TRBD1, 5 bases. Germline CDR1 is LNHDA and CDR2 is SQIVND (reference sequence). This CDR3 is built from 15 residues. V lost 2 bases, J lost 2 bases, and 12 bases lay in between. CDR3 residues: CASSILGGKNYGYTF. CDR3 nucleotides: TGTGCCAGTAGTATACTGGGGGGAAAGAACTATGGCTACACCTTC.

This clone was counted a few times. J is TRBJ1-1 and V is TRBV5-1; D is undetermined. V lost 0 bases to trimming and J lost 7 bases, with 16 bases between them. CDR3 length: 15 amino acids. The germline CDR1 and CDR2 sequences are SGHRS and YFSETQ. CDR3 amino acids: CASSLAVDRRGEAFF. The CDR3 nucleotides are TGCGCCAGCAGCTTGGCGGTGGATCGTCGCGGTGAAGCTTTCTTT. The whole variable domain, filled in from reference TRBV5-1 and TRBJ1-1, reads KAGVTQTPRYLIKTRGQQVTLSCSPISGHRSVSWYQQTPGQGLQFLFEYFSETQRNKGNFPGRFSGRQFSNSRSEMNVSTLELGDSALYLCASSLAVDRRGEAFFGQGTRLTVV.

The chain joins TRBV30 to TRBJ2-3; D uncertain. Germline lookup yields CDR1 GTSNPN and CDR2 SVGIG (reference sequence). CDR3 size: 11 residues. The germline V and J ends were trimmed by 5 bases and 4 bases, with 7 bases remaining between them. CDR3 sequence: CAWRASDTQYF. In DNA form, the CDR3 reads TGTGCCTGGCGAGCCTCAGATACGCAGTATTTT.

The V gene is TRBV5-6, the J gene TRBJ2-3, with 7 bases aligning to TRBD1. Per the germline V gene, CDR1 is SGHDT and CDR2 is YYEEEE. CDR3 length: 13 residues. Unmatched junction bases numbered 0, after V lost 1 base and J lost 4 bases. As DNA, the CDR3 is TGTGCCAGCAGCTTGACAGGGGCAGATACGCAGTATTTT. Translation: CASSLTGADTQYF.

The V and J genes are TRBV6-5 and TRBJ2-7; 9 bases are a match to TRBD2. Trimming cost V 5 bases and J 4 bases; bases outside gene matches: 6. The germline V gene encodes CDR1 MNHEY and CDR2 SVGAGI. This CDR3 is 14 amino acids long. CDR3 sequence reads: CASSALAGHYEQYF. CDR3 nucleotides: TGTGCCAGCAGTGCACTAGCGGGCCATTACGAGCAGTACTTC.

The rearrangement links TRBV21-1 to TRBJ2-5; TRBD2, the table's D call, was not compared with the DNA. TRBV21-1 is termed a pseudogene. CDR3 length: 13 residues. The CDR3 loop is CATSRGGGETQYF. CDR3 nucleotides: TGTGCCACCTCTCGGGGTGGAGGAGAGACCCAGTACTTC.

The chain links TRBV6-1 to TRBJ1-2, with unresolved D. CDR3 length: 13 amino acids. The V gene's germline CDR1 is MNHNS and CDR2 SASEGT. Trimming took 7 bases from V and 8 from J, leaving 17 bases between them. The CDR3 protein is CASTPTLLEGYTF. CDR3 coding DNA: TGTGCCAGCACCCCCACCCTGCTGGAGGGCTACACCTTC.

The chain's CDR3 is CASGSTREHF. In nucleotides, the CDR3 is TGTGCCAGCGGATCCACACGGGAGCATTTT. The chain recombines TRBV28 with TRBJ1-5; D call uncertain. CDR3 length: 10 amino acids. CDR1 MDHEN and CDR2 SYDVKM come from the germline V gene. The ends were cut back, 8 bases at V and 14 bases at J, with 13 bases in the middle. The full variable domain, its missing parts supplied by reference TRBV28 and TRBJ1-5, is DVKVTQSSRYLVKRTGEKVFLECVQDMDHENMFWYRQDPGLGLRLIYFSYDVKMKEKGDIPEGYSVSREKKERFSLILESASTNQTSMYLCASGSTREHFGDGTRLSIL.